Sequencing of this T cell receptor beta chain was carried out in a study of vaccination and CD4 T cells after COVID-19. Points on this clonotype: The antigen is unknown.

Sequencing of cultured CD4+ T cell DNA used the Oncomine TCR Beta short-read assay. Via MiXCR, TCRdb re-called the PCR reads, giving one row per CDR3 protein. The sample holds 3,800 or so distinct CDR3 sequences, about 20% seen once. Per the germline V gene, CDR1 is SNHLY and CDR2 is FYNNEI. CDR3 length equals 14 residues. The V and J ends lost 8 bases and 0 bases respectively, with 14 bases between them. The treatment: roughly 11-day PBMC culture with coronavirus spike peptide pools or control peptides (ViraFEST assay). V is TRBV2 and J is TRBJ2-7, with TRBD1 as a possible D gene (6 bases). The clonotype was recovered from a human donor who had recovered from COVID-19. Sequencing was carried out using CD4+ T cells from blood, cultured in vitro. Here the CDR3 DNA reads TGTGCCAGCCGCCGGACAGATAACTCCTACGAGCAGTACTTC. Encoded protein: CASRRTDNSYEQYF.